The present T cell receptor beta chain was sequenced within a study of early T cells in non-severe SARS-CoV-2 infection. Study-wide context: Sequencing input comprised bulk RNA from unsorted whole blood; chain pairing was not available.

TCRdb re-called the 5' RACE reads through MiXCR, storing one row per CDR3 protein. The sample has tens of thousands of distinct CDR3 sequences; 9% to 15% are singletons. In this sample, this clonotype turned up a few times. Sequenced: whole blood. This clonotype was obtained from an adult who was a healthcare worker with PCR-confirmed SARS-CoV-2 infection or an uninfected control (not recorded which).

In DNA, the CDR3 is TGTGCCACCCGGAGGACTAGCGGGCTCACCGGGGAGCTGTTTTTT. It encodes CATRRTSGLTGELFF. This chain links TRBV19 with TRBJ2-2; the match to TRBD2 covers 11 bases. The germline V gene encodes CDR1 LNHDA and CDR2 SQIVND (reference sequence). The CDR3 consists of 15 residues. V gave up 10 bases and J gave up 4 bases; unmatched junction bases: 8.